Below, one T cell receptor (beta chain) is given with its context. Its binding antigen is unknown. No much larger clone exists at a distance of one base, and base qualities are not known. The sample is drawn from a study of identical twins (dated by TCRdb to between 2015 and 2016). For the wider study: The study deep-sequenced TCR alpha and beta repertoires from monozygotic twins, unrelated adults of various ages and cord blood to test whether fetal clonotypes persist. To rule out contamination, replicate twin experiments were performed at different times with different library preparation protocols. What the research found in general, with its limitations: Abundant cord blood beta clonotypes carried fewer insertions; young adult naive repertoires showed a weaker similar trend, while memory repertoires showed none. In monozygotic twins, out-of-frame TCR alpha sharing was systematically underestimated by recombination models, although the models agreed with sharing between unrelated individuals. Because the same donors could not be followed over many years, conclusions were based on cross-sectional statistical analysis. In beta out-of-frame sequences, excess twin sharing was weaker, because having fewer shared sequences lowered the signal-to-noise ratio. Zero-insertion analyses could be partly confounded by invariant T cells such as MAIT and iNKT, though diverse VJ usage argued against such confounding for most clonotypes. Compared with coincidental sharing between unrelated individuals, out-of-frame TCR alpha sequences shared between twins showed an excess of sequences with low generation probability.

All donors were healthy Caucasians. The twin cohort comprised three pairs of female monozygotic twins, all aged roughly 18 to 30 years. Peripheral blood mononuclear cells were the source from which RNA for the TCR libraries was isolated. Library method: 5' RACE. The reads were generated on an Illumina HiSeq 2000. Template switching added a universal primer binding site, and the final cDNA carried a unique molecular identifier that allowed TCR cDNA molecules to be counted accurately. Specific primers in the conserved constant-segment region were used to synthesize first-strand cDNA for TCR alpha and beta chains. To control for contamination, every cDNA library carried two barcodes: a SMART-Mk sample barcode plus Illumina barcodes. Two successive PCR steps introduced TruSeq adapter sequences along with Illumina sample barcodes. TCR alpha and beta cDNA libraries were sequenced on the Illumina HiSeq platform with custom primers. On the study's bioinformatics: Raw reads were processed with MiGEC to extract unique molecular identifiers, and MiXCR was used to determine CDR3 positions. Recombination models were inferred per individual with the repgenHMM and IGoR tools using an EM algorithm. Shared clonotypes were analyzed with the tcR package in R, and sharing was normalized by the product of cloneset sizes. Out-of-frame nonproductive sequences were analyzed to study raw recombination free of thymic and clonal selection effects. TCRdb redid the processing of the public reads, applying fastp at Q25 and MiXCR, and retained in-frame beta chains. CDR3 protein duplicates are merged, each entry listing the most common genes and DNA. The V and J calls reflect TCRdb's pipeline rather than the authors' work. The sample table shows 600,000 to 700,000 distinct CDR3 sequences, and about 20% are seen once. The ten largest account for 4% to 5.5% of the sample.

The CDR3 runs 14 residues from the cysteine to the phenylalanine. Kept here is only the CDR3 DNA, which spans 42 bases and is read in frame from base 1. In the germline V gene, CDR1 corresponds to SGHDT and CDR2 to YYEEEE. At the junction V is shortened by 4 bases and J by 8 bases; bases outside the gene matches: 8. These data were likewise used in another study, on T cells expressing NK-cell markers. Per that second paper: Under ten donors provided sorted CD3+CD56+NKG2C+, CD3+CD56+NKG2C- and CD3+CD56-NKG2C+ T-cell subsets, whose TCR beta-chain repertoires were profiled. Among the eight sequenced donors, only one was HCMV-seronegative, while the other seven were HCMV-seropositive. To restrict sorting to alphabetaTCR-expressing T cells, an anti-gammadeltaTCR antibody was added in several experiments. In over five donors, the dominant CD3+CD56+NKG2C+ clonotypes were among the top 10 CD8+ clonotypes and accounted for about 1.0-7.5% of CD8+ T cells. Those dominant clonotypes were again the most abundant among CD3+CD56-NKG2C+ cells in a handful of donors, at roughly 25-60.1%. Whether the expanded NKG2C-expressing T cell clones were specific for HCMV antigens was left unclear. All eight donors whose samples were sequenced were randomly selected healthy volunteers, three of them men and five women. HCMV serostatus was determined by detecting HCMV-specific IgG in serum with a commercial ELISA kit. Bulk peripheral blood T-cell repertoires were additionally sequenced from unsorted PBMC for six donors. MIGEC was used to demultiplex reads and group reads by UMI, and MiTCR was used to assemble and quantify clonotypes. To remove erroneous sequences, TCR cDNA sequences were retained only when supported by two or more reads. The tcR package was used for downstream repertoire analysis, with clonotypes matched between fractions based on CDR3 nucleotide sequence plus V segment. VDJmatch was used to annotate antigen specificity against VDJdb, with one amino acid substitution in CDR3 allowed.

The source material was PBMCs. The rearrangement joined TRBV5-6 to TRBJ2-1; the central 8 bases match TRBD2. The clonotype was recovered from a young woman in good health. In nucleotide form, the sequence is TGTGCCAGCAGCCAGGGACTAGGAAGGTATGAGCAGTTCTTC. This is translated as CASSQGLGRYEQFF. The full variable domain, with segments outside the CDR3 supplied by the reference TRBV5-6 and TRBJ2-1 proteins, appears as DAGVTQSPTHLIKTRGQQVTLRCSPKSGHDTVSWYQQALGQGPQFIFQYYEEEERQRGNFPDRFSGHQFPNYSSELNVNALLLGDSALYLCASSQGLGRYEQFFGPGTRLTVL.